The entry below describes one T cell receptor beta chain. Via MiXCR, TCRdb re-called the RT-PCR reads, giving one row per CDR3 protein. The repertoire holds about 960,000 distinct CDR3 sequences, with approximately 19% as singletons. This record belongs to a study of patients and donors after allogeneic stem cell transplantation. The CDR3 contains 14 residues. Germline CDR1 MNHEY, CDR2 SMNVEV (reference sequence). Trimming shortened V by 3 bases and J by 7 bases, and 16 bases separated the two germline ends. The sample taken for sequencing was blood, either unsorted or a sorted T cell fraction (not recorded which). The chain combines TRBV27 with TRBJ2-7, with D unclear. The TCR originated in a human donor who was either an allogeneic HSCT recipient or a stem cell or donor lymphocyte infusion donor (not recorded which). It is not recorded whose cells these are; they may come from a transplant donor. CDR3 bases: TGTGCCAGCAGTTTGTTTGCAGGCCCCTGGGAGCAGTACTTC. Residues: CASSLFAGPWEQYF.